This note documents a single TCR beta chain sequence. Its recognized antigen is unknown. Base quality data are lacking; no much larger clone is found one base away. The CDR3 regions of human TCRbeta chains were analyzed by immunosequencing. As for the authors' bioinformatics: TCRs in the repertoires were matched against a reference library of SARS-CoV-2-specific TCRs that had been generated with the MIRA antigen-specificity platform. Breadth was defined as the fraction of unique TCRs that were SARS-CoV-2-associated. Depth was defined as the fraction of total T cells that were SARS-CoV-2-associated. Using the MIRA data, each spike-specific TCR was assigned both to the spike region to which the TCR was reactive and to a CD4 or CD8 class. Log10-transformed breadth and depth values were compared by one-way ANOVA with Sidak's multiple comparisons tests. Entries here come from immuneACCESS through TCRdb and include only in-frame sequences with V and J called. Some clones fail to appear in such tables; in the studies checked, an unresolved V gene covers under half of the shortfall, and the cause of the remainder is unknown. The DNA gave D and trimming, while V, J and clone size come from that table. For this sample there are over 150,000 clones; just under 95% appear just once. The ten largest clones capture approximately 0.98% of the sample.

This entry is derived from a study of T cell responses to AZD1222 COVID-19 vaccine (dated by TCRdb to the early 2020s). In the study overall: A total of 230 to 250 trial participants underwent TCR sequencing, of whom 207 received two doses of AZD1222 and some 26 received two doses of the MenACWY control vaccine. Trial participants were enrolled by age into 18-55, 56-69 and 70-plus year subgroups, with roughly 160, 29 and 62 TCR-sequenced participants respectively. Paper-wide results and their limitations: Because no day 14 peak-response samples were available, the repertoires could be characterized only after the peak T cell response. Nearly half of unique spike-specific TCRs reportedly recognized epitopes outside regions mutated in the B.1.351 and B.1.1.7 variants. CD4 TCRs associated with the vaccine covered the entire spike protein, and the dominant responses were in regions 160-218 and 743-854. In the small 56-69-year group, the increase in depth fell short of significance, most likely because of low power. Most participants were white British and females outnumbered males, and the authors suggested that clonal diversity may have been underestimated. Only 5 to 7 AZD1222 recipients were SARS-CoV-2 seropositive at baseline, limiting conclusions about previously exposed vaccinees. A significant rise in spike-specific TCR breadth and depth was observed after two AZD1222 doses relative to day 0 and relative to MenACWY recipients.

Its CDR3 holds 14 amino acids, cysteine through phenylalanine. Kept here is only the CDR3 DNA, which spans 42 bases and is read in frame from base 1. V is pruned by 1 base and J by 7 bases, leaving 7 bases of the junction without a gene match. From the germline V gene (reference sequence), CDR1 is GTSNPN and CDR2 is SVGIG. Read against the paper, the sample's time point label means: about 28 days (+/-7) after the second vaccine dose. In the paper's terms, the treatment or condition label means: meningococcal conjugate vaccine given as trial control. Vaccinee samples came from UK trials COV001 and COV002, including a single-blind randomized controlled phase 2/3 trial of AZD1222 (ChAdOx1 nCoV-19) in healthy adults. For TCRbeta chain sequencing, PBMC samples were collected from trial participants at day 0 and at day 28 after the second dose.

This sample comprised peripheral blood, obtained 28 days after the second dose of the MenACWY control vaccine. The receptor was derived from an adult who received the MenACWY meningococcal vaccine as a control. The rearranged chain carries TRBV30 and TRBJ1-2; a stretch of 9 junction bases matches TRBD1. The CDR3 protein is CAWSAQGQGVGYTF. The DNA sequence is as follows: TGTGCCTGGAGTGCCCAGGGACAGGGTGTTGGCTACACCTTC.